The rows below give T cell receptor beta chains drawn from one sample of a study of CD8 T cells in Susac syndrome. TCRdb redid the calling of the immunoSEQ multiplex PCR reads with MiXCR, one entry per CDR3 protein. The data contain about 250,000 distinct CDR3 sequences, 90% to 95% of them singletons. The sample taken for sequencing was CD4+ T cells from PBMCs. These receptors were taken from a human donor with multiple sclerosis. Both conserved end residues are part of each CDR3. The order of the fields is D gene, J gene, V gene, clone size, CDR3 DNA, CDR3 protein. D genes are given only for firm matches. Some rows mark clone size as missing; the rest say once, few, many or name a class of expanded clone.

TRBD2	TRBJ2-1	TRBV6-4	NA	TGTGCCAGCAGCCTGGGGGTAGCGGGAAGCGAGCAGTTCTTC	CASSLGVAGSEQFF
NA	TRBJ1-1	TRBV25-1	NA	TGTGCCAGCAGTGAATCAAAGTGGGGAGCGGAACCGGTGAACACTGAAGCTTTCTTT	CASSESKWGAEPVNTEAFF
TRBD1	TRBJ1-1	TRBV5-1	NA	TGCGCCAGCAGCTCGGGACAGGAAAACACTGAAGCTTTCTTT	CASSSGQENTEAFF
NA	TRBJ1-2	TRBV30	NA	TGTGCCTGGAGTGTAAATTGGGCAGCCGAGAACTATGGCTACACCTTC	CAWSVNWAAENYGYTF
NA	TRBJ1-2	TRBV7-6	once	TGTGCCAGCAGCTTACCCCGGAAAGGGGGGGGCAACTATGGCTACACCTTC	CASSLPRKGGGNYGYTF
NA	TRBJ1-3	TRBV7-6	NA	TGTGCCAGCAGCCCGAGTCGTCCGGGGAACTCTGGAAACACCATATATTTT	CASSPSRPGNSGNTIYF
NA	TRBJ2-7	TRBV5-1	NA	TGCGCCACCCGGTGGGGGGCTTCCTACGAGCAGTACTTC	CATRWGASYEQYF
NA	TRBJ2-3	TRBV7-3	NA	TGTGCCAGCAGCTTAAATGCCGCTGGCACAGATACGCAGTATTTT	CASSLNAAGTDTQYF
NA	TRBJ2-3	TRBV20-1	NA	TGCAGTGCTAGGGTCGGGGGTCGGGGCAGTGCTCGCGATACGCAGTATTTT	CSARVGGRGSARDTQYF
NA	TRBJ1-6	TRBV14	NA	TGTGCCAGCAGCCAATTATGGGTTAATTCACCCCTCCACTTT	CASSQLWVNSPLHF
NA	TRBJ1-6	TRBV30	once	TGTGCCTGGAGTGACAGGCATAATTCACCCCTCCACTTT	CAWSDRHNSPLHF
NA	TRBJ2-5	TRBV15	NA	TGTGCCACCAGCAGAGATCTGCAAGAGACCCAGTACTTC	CATSRDLQETQYF
NA	TRBJ1-2	TRBV29-1	NA	TGCAGCGTTGGCTACTCAGAGAGGGGCTATGGCTACACCTTC	CSVGYSERGYGYTF
TRBD1	TRBJ2-3	TRBV20-1	NA	TGCAGTGCAACCCGGACAGGGAGAACGGATACGCAGTATTTT	CSATRTGRTDTQYF
NA	TRBJ1-2	TRBV5-4	few	TGTGCCAGCAGCCCCACCTCTCGTGGCTACACCTTC	CASSPTSRGYTF
NA	TRBJ2-5	TRBV19	NA	TGTGCCAGTAGTTCAGGCCAGACGGACCGGGAGACCCAGTACTTC	CASSSGQTDRETQYF
TRBD2	TRBJ2-7	TRBV20-1	NA	TGCAGTGCCGATACATCCACGAAGCGGGGGGTAACGGGCGAGCAGTACTTC	CSADTSTKRGVTGEQYF
NA	TRBJ1-6	TRBV6-1	few	TGTGCCAGCAGTTCCAGGGAATGGTCACCCCTCCACTTT	CASSSREWSPLHF
TRBD1	TRBJ2-4	TRBV6-6	NA	TGTGCCAGCAGCCTCTTGGGACAGGGTGACAAAAACATTCAGTACTTC	CASSLLGQGDKNIQYF
TRBD1	TRBJ2-5	TRBV27	NA	TGTGCCAGCAGTTCCCCACAGGGGCTGTTTGGGGAGACCCAGTACTTC	CASSSPQGLFGETQYF
NA	TRBJ2-2	TRBV3-1	NA	TGTGCCAGCAGTCAAGGCGAGCCGAACACCGGGGAGCTGTTTTTT	CASSQGEPNTGELFF
NA	TRBJ2-2	TRBV6-6	NA	TGTGCCAGCAGTCTGGGATCTCTCACCGGGGAGCTGTTTTTT	CASSLGSLTGELFF
TRBD1	TRBJ1-4	TRBV23-1	NA	TGCGCCAGCGGAAATATAACAGGGGGCCGGGAAAAACTGTTTTTT	CASGNITGGREKLFF
NA	TRBJ1-1	TRBV14	once	TGTGCCAGCAGCCGCGTAGTGGCCGCAAGAGCTTTCTTT	CASSRVVAARAFF
TRBD2	TRBJ2-3	TRBV5-1	NA	TGCGCCAGCGGAGCGGGGGGAACTAGCACAGATACGCAGTATTTT	CASGAGGTSTDTQYF
TRBD2	TRBJ2-1	TRBV4-2	NA	TGTGCCAGTGCGGGGGAGGGCCACAATGAGCAGTTCTTC	CASAGEGHNEQFF
TRBD1	TRBJ1-1	TRBV10-3	NA	TGTGCCATCAGGGGACAGGGATTCCCGAACACTGAAGCTTTCTTT	CAIRGQGFPNTEAFF
TRBD2	TRBJ2-1	TRBV7-3	NA	TGTGCCAGCAGCCCCCTCCTAGCGGGCGGGGACAATGAGCAGTTCTTC	CASSPLLAGGDNEQFF
TRBD1	TRBJ1-4	TRBV2	NA	TGTGCCAGCAGCCGAACGACAGGGCCTAATGAAAAACTGTTTTTT	CASSRTTGPNEKLFF
TRBD2	TRBJ2-3	TRBV11-2	NA	TGTGCCAGCAGCTTAGAACTAGCGGAGGATACGCAGTATTTT	CASSLELAEDTQYF
NA	TRBJ1-6	TRBV5-4	NA	TGTGCCAGCAGCTTGATCACAGAGCATTCACCCCTCCACTTT	CASSLITEHSPLHF
NA	TRBJ2-7	TRBV6-5	NA	TGTGCCAGCAGTACAGGGATAAGGACCTACGAGCAGTACTTC	CASSTGIRTYEQYF
NA	TRBJ2-3	TRBV30	once	TGTGCCTGGAACCAAGACACAGATACGCAGTATTTT	CAWNQDTDTQYF
TRBD1	TRBJ1-2	TRBV19	NA	TGTGCCAGTTCCCAAGATCGGGACAGGGTACAAGGCTACACCTTC	CASSQDRDRVQGYTF
TRBD1	TRBJ1-2	TRBV29-1	once	TGCAGCGTCACCGGGACAGGGGTAGATGGCTACACCTTC	CSVTGTGVDGYTF
NA	TRBJ1-2	TRBV6-6	NA	TGTGCCAGCAGTTACTCGACGGGGGGGGAGAGCTACACCTTC	CASSYSTGGESYTF
TRBD1	TRBJ2-7	TRBV7-8	NA	TGTGCCAGCAGCTTACTCCGGACAGGGGGCAACGAGCAGTACTTC	CASSLLRTGGNEQYF